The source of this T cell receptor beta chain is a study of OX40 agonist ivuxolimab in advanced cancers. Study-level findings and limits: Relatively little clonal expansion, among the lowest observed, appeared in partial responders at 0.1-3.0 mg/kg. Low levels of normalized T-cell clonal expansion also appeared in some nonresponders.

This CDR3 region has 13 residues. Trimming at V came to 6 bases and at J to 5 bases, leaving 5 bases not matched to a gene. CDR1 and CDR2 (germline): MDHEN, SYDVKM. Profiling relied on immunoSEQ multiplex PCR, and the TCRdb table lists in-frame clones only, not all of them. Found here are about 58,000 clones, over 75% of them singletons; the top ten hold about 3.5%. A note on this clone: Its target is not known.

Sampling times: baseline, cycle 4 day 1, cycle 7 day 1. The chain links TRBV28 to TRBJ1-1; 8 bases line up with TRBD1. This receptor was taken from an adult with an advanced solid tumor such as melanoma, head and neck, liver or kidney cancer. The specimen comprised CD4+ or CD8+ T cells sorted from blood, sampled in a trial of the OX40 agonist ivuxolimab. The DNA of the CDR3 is TGTGCCAGCAGAAACAGGGGGGATACTGAAGCTTTCTTT. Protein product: CASRNRGDTEAFF.